The 3 T cell receptor beta chains presented below share a single source sample, sequenced in a study of T cells in Graves' hyperthyroidism and ophthalmopathy. It was RNA transcripts that yielded the amplified TCR beta CDR3 regions. The HTBI primer set was used in a first-round RT-PCR of the TCR CDR3. Using its own MiXCR run on the multiplex PCR reads, TCRdb lists one record per CDR3 protein. Of under 300,000 distinct CDR3 sequences listed, about 25% are singletons. Sequenced input: blood. These receptors were collected from a man aged 35-49 years with Graves' hyperthyroidism that later progressed to Graves' ophthalmopathy.

The table lists this clonotype with many counts. This chain links TRBV7-2 with TRBJ1-2; 10 bases match TRBD1. V gave up 4 bases and J gave up 1 base; unmatched junction bases: 3. Germline loops: CDR1 SGHTA, CDR2 FQGNSA. The CDR3 spans 15 residues. The CDR3 loop reads CASSSWDRGNYGYTF. The DNA of the CDR3 is TGTGCCAGCAGCTCCTGGGACAGGGGTAACTATGGCTACACCTTC.

This clonotype showed up many times. The chain employs TRBV12-3 or TRBV12-4 and TRBJ2-5; 8 bases map to TRBD1. Trimming at V came to 7 bases and at J to 3 bases, leaving 10 bases not matched to a gene. CDR3 length: 15 residues. The CDR3 loop is CASNHRGLGEETQYF. The CDR3 nucleotides are TGTGCCAGCAACCACAGGGGGTTAGGAGAAGAGACCCAGTACTTC.

This clonotype was recorded at least ten times. This chain links TRBV2 with TRBJ2-5, with 9 bases fitting TRBD1. This CDR3 spans 13 amino acids. The trim removed 6 bases at V and 5 bases at J, leaving 4 bases unmatched. Germline CDR1 is SNHLY and CDR2 is FYNNEI. The CDR3, as DNA: TGTGCCAGCAGGCCACAGGGGGCTGAGACCCAGTACTTC. Protein sequence: CASRPQGAETQYF. Complete variable domain (other parts from reference TRBV2 and TRBJ2-5): EPEVTQTPSHQVTQMGQEVILRCVPISNHLYFYWYRQILGQKVEFLVSFYNNEISEKSEIFDDQFSVERPDGSNFTLKIRSTKLEDSAMYFCASRPQGAETQYFGPGTRLLVL.